Each of the 21 T cell receptor beta chains below was sequenced from the same sample in a study of blood T cell repertoires in COVID-19. TCRdb's table, derived via immunoSEQ multiplex PCR, lists solely in-frame clones and lacks some. Found here are about 63,000 clones, 90% to 95% of them singletons; the top ten hold roughly 4.2%. The material sequenced was peripheral blood. The source of these receptors is a man in his forties or fifties with active COVID-19.

This chain joins TRBV28 and TRBJ1-2; 7 bases line up with TRBD1. Germline trimming cut 6 bases from V and 3 bases from J; bases unmatched to any gene: 7. The CDR3 length is 14 residues. Germline V gene lookup returns CDR1 MDHEN and CDR2 SYDVKM. CDR3 nucleotides: TGTGCCAGCAGGCAGACAGGGAGGTACTATGGCTACACCTTC. This codes for CASRQTGRYYGYTF.

This clone was seen just once. The chain is built from TRBV10-3 and TRBJ1-5; 7 bases align to TRBD1. This CDR3 comprises 15 residues. Germline V gives CDR1 ENHRY, CDR2 SYGVKD. J was trimmed by 4 bases and V by 5 bases; bases with no gene match: 8. CDR3 in amino acids: CAISKTGTVNQPQHF. CDR3 bases: TGTGCCATCAGTAAAACCGGGACAGTTAATCAGCCCCAGCATTTT.

The chain has TRBV6-2 or TRBV6-3 and TRBJ2-1; D gene unclear. This CDR3 is built from 13 residues. The V gene lost 2 bases and the J gene lost 6 bases, with 8 bases spanning the gap. Germline loops: CDR1 MNHEY, CDR2 SVGEGT. DNA of the CDR3: TGTGCCAGCAGTTACGGTTCGAGCAATGAGCAGTTCTTC. This encodes CASSYGSSNEQFF.

This chain links TRBV2 with TRBJ2-4; 7 nucleotides match TRBD2. The V segment lost 6 bases and the J segment 4 bases; nucleotides outside the gene matches: 12. CDR1 is SNHLY and CDR2 is FYNNEI in the germline V gene. This CDR3 spans 16 amino acids. The CDR3 is CASSAGTNSIKNIQYF. In nucleotides, the CDR3 is TGTGCCAGCAGCGCCGGGACTAACTCCATTAAAAACATTCAGTACTTC.

This clone was counted a few times. The chain carries TRBV7-9 and TRBJ1-5; 9 bases map to TRBD1. Germline V gene data show CDR1 as SEHNR and CDR2 as FQNEAQ (reference sequence). The CDR3 has 14 residues. After removal of 5 bases from V and 7 bases from J, the junction contained 6 bases not matched to a gene. The CDR3 sequence: CASSPQGAGQPQHF. As DNA, the CDR3 is TGTGCCAGCAGCCCACAGGGGGCAGGACAGCCCCAGCATTTT.

The chain is built from TRBV15 and TRBJ2-6; D is perhaps TRBD2 (5 bases). This CDR3 region has 16 residues. Germline lookup yields CDR1 LNHNV and CDR2 YYDKDF (reference sequence). The V end was cut by 1 base, the J end by 3 bases, with 10 bases between. The CDR3 nucleotides read TGTGCCACCAGCAGAGGGACTTCCAGTGGGGCCAACGTCCTGACTTTC. Translation: CATSRGTSSGANVLTF.

V gene TRBV5-1 combines with J gene TRBJ2-7, with D perhaps TRBD1 (6 bases). V lost 0 bases and J 0 bases, leaving 10 bases between the germline ends. The CDR3 extends over 15 amino acids. Germline CDR1 and CDR2: SGHRS and YFSETQ. The CDR3 nucleotides read TGCGCCAGCAGCTTGGGACAGGCACGCTCCTACGAGCAGTACTTC. Encoded protein: CASSLGQARSYEQYF.

CDR3 loop: CASSLLLTAESPFSYEQYF. As DNA, the CDR3 is TGTGCCAGCAGTTTATTGCTCACAGCCGAATCCCCTTTCTCCTACGAGCAGTACTTC. The chain combines TRBV28 with TRBJ2-7; D uncertain. This CDR3 has 19 amino acids. The V gene's germline CDR1 is MDHEN and CDR2 SYDVKM. V dropped 1 base and J dropped 0 bases, with 22 bases sitting between them.

The chain is built from TRBV7-2 and TRBJ1-2; D might be TRBD1 (5 bases). V was pared by 3 bases and J by 4 bases, with 12 bases between. The CDR3 is 14 amino acids. CDR1 is SGHTA and CDR2 is FQGNSA in the germline V gene. The CDR3 bases are TGTGCCAGCAGCTTTGCGCAGGGCGCCTATGGCTACACCTTC. Its protein is CASSFAQGAYGYTF.

This chain uses TRBV6-6 with TRBJ1-2; TRBD1 is a possible D gene (6 bases). V lost 5 bases, J lost 7 bases, and 23 bases lay in between. The CDR3 runs 16 residues. Germline V gene lookup returns CDR1 MNHNY and CDR2 SVGAGI (reference sequence). The CDR3 bases are TGTGCCAGCAGTACCAGCCTAGACAGGTTTCGGCGTGGCTACACCTTC. Its protein is CASSTSLDRFRRGYTF.

This clone has just one count. CDR3: CASRPGGSSGGNQPQHF. CDR3 coding DNA: TGTGCCAGCCGACCTGGGGGTTCCAGCGGGGGCAATCAGCCCCAGCATTTT. The chain couples TRBV27 to TRBJ1-5, with D possibly being TRBD1 (5 bases). V lost 8 bases, J lost 2 bases, and 22 bases lay in between. This CDR3 contains 17 residues. Germline V gene lookup returns CDR1 MNHEY and CDR2 SMNVEV (reference sequence).

This rearrangement joins TRBV28 to TRBJ2-1, with 9 bases fitting TRBD1. V lost 6 bases to trimming and J lost 6 bases; unmatched junction nucleotides: 9. Germline V CDR1 and CDR2: MDHEN, SYDVKM. CDR3 length: 15 residues. The CDR3 DNA reads TGTGCCAGCAGCCCGGACAGGGGAATAGTCAATGAGCAGTTCTTC. Translated, it gives CASSPDRGIVNEQFF.

This chain links TRBV6-2 or TRBV6-3 with TRBJ1-1; a weak D match, TRBD1 (5 bases). The V end was cut by 0 bases, the J end by 0 bases, with 14 bases between. From germline, CDR1 is MNHEY and CDR2 SVGEGT. The CDR3 has 17 residues. The CDR3: CASSYSDKGRMNTEAFF. Here the CDR3 DNA reads TGTGCCAGCAGTTACTCCGATAAGGGGCGCATGAACACTGAAGCTTTCTTT.

This sequence joins TRBV30 and TRBJ1-6; unclear D gene. Germline V gene sequence: CDR1 GTSNPN, CDR2 SVGIG (reference sequence). The length of the CDR3 is 11 residues. Trimming cost V 2 bases and J 7 bases, with 3 bases left between them. CDR3 bases: TGTGCCTGGAGTCGGAATTCACCCCTCCACTTT. It is translated as CAWSRNSPLHF.

This clone was counted once. This chain connects TRBV19 to TRBJ2-3; 8 nucleotides match TRBD2. Germline CDR1 LNHDA, CDR2 SQIVND (reference sequence). Trimming took 7 bases from V and 1 from J; bases not matched to a gene: 4. The CDR3 is 14 residues long. In nucleotides, the CDR3 is TGTGCCAGTAAGGAGACTAGCGGCACAGATACGCAGTATTTT. Translated: CASKETSGTDTQYF. Together with reference TRBV19 and TRBJ2-3, the CDR3 gives the full variable domain: DGGITQSPKYLFRKEGQNVTLSCEQNLNHDAMYWYRQDPGQGLRLIYYSQIVNDFQKGDIAEGYSVSREKKESFPLTVTSAQKNPTAFYLCASKETSGTDTQYFGPGTRLTVL.

The CDR3: CASSRDTQAYEQYF. The CDR3 nucleotides are TGTGCCAGCAGCCGGGACACTCAAGCGTACGAGCAGTACTTC. J is TRBJ2-7 and V is TRBV27, with D perhaps matching TRBD1 (6 bases). CDR3 length equals 14 residues. Per germline, CDR1 MNHEY and CDR2 SMNVEV (reference sequence). With 6 bases removed from V and 4 bases from J, the gap between germline ends came to 16 bases.

V and J are TRBV28 and TRBJ1-1; D gene ambiguous. V was trimmed by 7 bases and J by 3 bases, leaving 6 bases between them. The CDR3 is 11 residues long. Germline CDR1 reads MDHEN; CDR2 reads SYDVKM. The CDR3 sequence is CASMRYTEAFF. The CDR3 DNA reads TGTGCCAGCATGCGGTACACTGAAGCTTTCTTT.

The rearrangement joins TRBV6-5 to TRBJ1-1; 7 bases line up with TRBD1. The length of the CDR3 is 13 residues. Losses at the gene ends were 5 bases for V and 3 bases for J; bases not matched to a gene: 3. Germline loops: CDR1 MNHEY, CDR2 SVGAGI. For the CDR3, the DNA is TGTGCCAGCAGTAGTCAGGGGGACACTGAAGCTTTCTTT. It codes for CASSSQGDTEAFF.

The J gene is TRBJ2-5, the V gene TRBV4-1; the match to TRBD2 covers 12 bases. The CDR3 runs to 18 residues. Germline CDR1 and CDR2: MGHRA and YSYEKL. V gave up 0 bases and J gave up 0 bases; unmatched junction bases: 5. In nucleotides, the CDR3 is TGCGCCAGCAGCCAAGAAACTAGCGGGGGGTCCTACCAAGAGACCCAGTACTTC. Protein: CASSQETSGGSYQETQYF.

The chain joins TRBV7-6 to TRBJ2-7, with TRBD2 matching 13 bases. Losses at the gene ends were 5 bases for V and 1 base for J; bases not matched to a gene: 8. Germline V gene data show CDR1 as SGHVS and CDR2 as FNYEAQ. This CDR3 is built from 17 residues. CDR3: CASSRPELAGGSYEQYF. In DNA form, the CDR3 reads TGTGCCAGCAGCCGACCTGAACTAGCGGGAGGGTCCTACGAGCAGTACTTC.

The chain recombines TRBV18 with TRBJ2-1, with 14 bases that match TRBD2. From germline, CDR1 is KGHSH and CDR2 LQKENI. V gave up 2 bases and J gave up 4 bases; unmatched junction bases: 10. The CDR3 is 19 amino acids. Here the CDR3 DNA reads TGTGCCAGCTCACCAGCGGGACTAGCGGGGGCCTATTCTTACAATGAGCAGTTCTTC. Its translation: CASSPAGLAGAYSYNEQFF.